This T cell receptor beta chain is drawn from a study of T cell responses to AZD1222 COVID-19 vaccine. Across the whole study: Second doses were pooled across both intervals (about 4 or about 12 weeks). Study-wide points: Among vaccine-associated CD4 TCRs, coverage spanned spike, with dominance at 160-218 and 743-854.

The assay was immunoSEQ multiplex PCR, and TCRdb's table has in-frame clones only and misses some. The sample contains about 99,000 clones, around 90% of which appear only once. With regard to this clone: Its cognate antigen is unknown.

The germline CDR1 and CDR2 sequences are MGHDK and SYGVNS. There are 13 residues in the CDR3. V lost 4 bases, J lost 11 bases, and 17 bases lay in between. The chain recombines TRBV25-1 with TRBJ1-1; D perhaps matches TRBD1 (5 bases). This receptor was obtained from an adult in good health. Sequenced material: peripheral blood, taken on day 0 of AZD1222 vaccination. The CDR3 protein is CASSGWQGPGAFF. The DNA of the CDR3 is TGTGCCAGCAGTGGTTGGCAGGGACCGGGGGCTTTCTTT.